This entry describes one T cell receptor (beta chain). The sample comes from a study of regulatory T cells in long-lasting Graves disease. Time point specified: newly diagnosed GD, antithyroid drugs for less than 3 months. RNA from PBMCs was the source of the TCR library. Construction of TCR beta libraries relied on iRepertoire HTBI primers and on Arm-PCR targeting CDR3 regions. Source study methods: The identification of about 66 TRBV and 11 to 15 TRBJ segments was made across samples. Via MiXCR, TCRdb re-called the multiplex PCR reads, giving one row per CDR3 protein. TCRdb's processing, not the authors', yielded these V and J calls. This table has approximately 400,000 distinct CDR3 sequences, more than 12% appearing once. This CDR3 comprises 19 residues. The germline CDR1 and CDR2 sequences are LGHNT and FRNRAP. Separately, the same data were catalogued under a study of T cells in Graves' hyperthyroidism and ophthalmopathy. This second study says: HTBI primers were used for first-round RT-PCR of the TCR CDR3.

This specimen consisted of peripheral blood mononuclear cells (PBMCs), obtained at new diagnosis, from a patient treated with antithyroid drugs. The chain couples TRBV12-5 to TRBJ2-3; possibly TRBD2 for D (6 bases). Judging by the DNA end, TRBJ2-5 fits better; the J call may be wrong. The sequence derives from a woman under 40 with Graves disease. The CDR3 DNA reads as TGTGCTAGTGGTTTGCCTTGGATCCATCTAACGGGAGTAGAGGAGACCCAGTACTTC. Protein: CASGLPWIHLTGVEETQYF.